Below, 20 T cell receptor beta chains from the same sample are listed, as sequenced in a study of shared clonotypes between healthy human individuals. Data came from immunoSEQ multiplex PCR; TCRdb stores just in-frame clones and leaves some out. The data hold over 2,000,000 clones, with just over 90% observed a single time. Naive-designated CD8 cells lacked CD45RO, were positively enriched for CCR7, and omitted terminally differentiated effector memory CD45RA+ cells. Material for sequencing was naive CD8+ T cells from PBMCs. These receptors all stem from a man aged 18 to 29 in good health. Some clones in this sample may be carry-over from other donors' samples.

The rearrangement uses TRBV7-2 and TRBJ2-1; 10 bases are shared with TRBD2. This CDR3 comprises 19 residues. After removal of 2 bases from V and 5 bases from J, the junction contained 15 bases not matched to a gene. CDR1 and CDR2 (germline): SGHTA, FQGNSA. The DNA of the CDR3 is TGTGCCAGCAGCTTATTTAATCCAGCGGGAGGGCTAGGTGACAATGAGCAGTTCTTC. Translation: CASSLFNPAGGLGDNEQFF.

This chain uses TRBV5-4 with TRBJ2-7; D is ambiguous. The CDR3 is made up of 14 amino acids. V was pared by 0 bases and J by 3 bases, with 10 bases between. Germline V gene data show CDR1 as SGHNT and CDR2 as YYREEE (reference sequence). CDR3 bases: TGTGCCAGCAGCTTGGAACAGCCATACTACGAGCAGTACTTC. As protein: CASSLEQPYYEQYF.

This sequence joins TRBV6-5 and TRBJ1-4; D is unclear. This CDR3 has 14 amino acids. Germline V gene sequence: CDR1 MNHEY, CDR2 SVGAGI. The V end was cut by 4 bases, the J end by 7 bases, with 13 bases between. The CDR3 coding sequence is TGTGCCAGCAGTTCCCAGACGCCTGGTGAAAAACTGTTTTTT. It specifies CASSSQTPGEKLFF.

This rearrangement joins TRBV25-1 to TRBJ1-4; the D is unclear. The CDR3 is 12 amino acids. Germline V gene sequence: CDR1 MGHDK, CDR2 SYGVNS. CDR3 in amino acids: CEVFPTNEKLFF. Here the CDR3 DNA reads TGTGAAGTTTTCCCAACTAATGAAAAACTGTTTTTT. The whole variable domain, remainder taken from reference TRBV25-1 and TRBJ1-4, is EADIYQTPRYLVIGTGKKITLECSQTMGHDKMYWYQQDPGMELHLIHYSYGVNSTEKGDLSSESTVSRIRTEHFPLTLESARPSHTSQYLCEVFPTNEKLFFGSGTQLSVL.

The CDR3 nucleotides read TGTGCCAGCAGCTTACCAGAGACTAGCGACCTCTACAATGAGCAGTTCTTC. It codes for CASSLPETSDLYNEQFF. The chain links TRBV7-9 to TRBJ2-1; 8 bases match TRBD2. Trimming at V came to 2 bases and at J to 3 bases, leaving 9 bases not matched to a gene. The CDR3 length is 17 residues. Germline loops: CDR1 SEHNR, CDR2 FQNEAQ (reference sequence).

This clone was detected only once. The J gene is TRBJ1-2, the V gene TRBV5-6, with D uncertain. This CDR3 region has 16 residues. Germline V gives CDR1 SGHDT, CDR2 YYEEEE. V was pared by 1 base and J by 5 bases, with 18 bases between. The CDR3 reads CASSLTRRQGLYGYTF. DNA of the CDR3: TGTGCCAGCAGCTTGACCCGGAGACAAGGCCTTTATGGCTACACCTTC.

There are a few counts of this clone. Other DNA sequences of this sample code for an identical CDR3. The chain combines TRBV27 with TRBJ1-5, with 7 bases identical to TRBD1. Germline CDR1 MNHEY, CDR2 SMNVEV (reference sequence). Trimming at V came to 2 bases and at J to 4 bases, leaving 2 bases not matched to a gene. CDR3 size: 14 residues. CDR3 loop: CASSLGQANQPQHF. The CDR3 nucleotides are TGTGCCAGCAGTTTAGGACAGGCGAATCAGCCCCAGCATTTT.

The chain has TRBV7-9 and TRBJ2-1; possibly TRBD2 for D (5 bases). Germline CDR1 reads SEHNR; CDR2 reads FQNEAQ (reference sequence). The CDR3 has 15 residues. V was trimmed by 3 bases and J by 10 bases, leaving 19 bases between them. CDR3 protein: CASSLGVPRWKEQFF. The CDR3 region has the DNA TGTGCCAGCAGCTTGGGAGTCCCTCGATGGAAAGAGCAGTTCTTC.

This clone was seen only once. The V call is TRBV7-9, the J call TRBJ2-5, with TRBD1 matching over 8 bases. Germline V gene data show CDR1 as SEHNR and CDR2 as FQNEAQ (reference sequence). The CDR3 has 16 amino acids. V was clipped by 0 bases and J by 5 bases; unmatched bases: 8. This chain's CDR3 is CASSLARGLLTETQYF. The CDR3 nucleotides are TGTGCCAGCAGCTTAGCCAGGGGGCTACTTACGGAGACCCAGTACTTC. The full variable domain, its missing parts supplied by reference TRBV7-9 and TRBJ2-5, is DTGVSQNPRHKITKRGQNVTFRCDPISEHNRLYWYRQTLGQGPEFLTYFQNEAQLEKSRLLSDRFSAERPKGSFSTLEIQRTEQGDSAMYLCASSLARGLLTETQYFGPGTRLLVL.

This clone was recorded once. The chain employs TRBV9 and TRBJ2-7, with D possibly being TRBD1 (6 bases). From germline, CDR1 is SGDLS and CDR2 YYNGEE. The CDR3 has 13 residues. V gave up 5 bases and J gave up 5 bases, with 14 bases separating them. Here the CDR3 reads CASSTTGSNEQYF. In nucleotides, the CDR3 is TGTGCCAGCAGTACGACAGGTTCCAACGAGCAGTACTTC. The full variable domain, in which reference TRBV9 and TRBJ2-7 provide the parts outside the CDR3, is DSGVTQTPKHLITATGQRVTLRCSPRSGDLSVYWYQQSLDQGLQFLIQYYNGEERAKGNILERFSAQQFPDLHSELNLSSLELGDSALYFCASSTTGSNEQYFGPGTRLTVT.

The CDR3 region has the DNA TGTGCCAGCAGCGCAAGACTAGTTGATGAGCAGTTCTTC. This gives the protein CASSARLVDEQFF. The V gene is TRBV9, the J gene TRBJ2-1, with D maybe TRBD2 (6 bases). CDR3 length: 13 amino acids. V lost 3 bases and J 8 bases, leaving 12 bases between the germline ends. The V gene's germline CDR1 is SGDLS and CDR2 YYNGEE.

CDR3 residues: CASSSFSGTGSYEQYF. The DNA of the CDR3 is TGTGCCAGCAGTTCTTTTTCCGGGACAGGGTCCTACGAGCAGTACTTC. This chain links TRBV27 with TRBJ2-7; 9 bases are a match to TRBD1. CDR1 and CDR2 (germline): MNHEY, SMNVEV (reference sequence). The CDR3 is 16 amino acids. Losses at the gene ends were 4 bases for V and 1 base for J; bases not matched to a gene: 8.

This sequence joins TRBV10-3 and TRBJ2-5, with 8 nucleotides matching TRBD1. Germline loops: CDR1 ENHRY, CDR2 SYGVKD. Unmatched junction bases numbered 11, after V lost 5 bases and J lost 9 bases. The length of the CDR3 is 14 residues. The CDR3 spells CAISSTGAPGSQYF. The CDR3 region has the DNA TGTGCCATCAGTTCGACAGGGGCGCCGGGGTCCCAGTACTTC.

In its sample, this clone was seen once. In the same sample, other DNA sequences code for this CDR3. The chain is built from TRBV7-9 and TRBJ2-1, with TRBD1 identical over 9 bases. V lost 4 bases, J lost 2 bases, and 6 bases stayed unmatched. Per the germline V gene, CDR1 is SEHNR and CDR2 is FQNEAQ (reference sequence). The CDR3 sequence is 16 residues long. CDR3 region: CASSSGQGRPYNEQFF. The CDR3 coding sequence is TGTGCCAGCAGCTCGGGACAGGGACGACCCTACAATGAGCAGTTCTTC.

In regard to this clone: The same CDR3 also results from other DNA sequences found in this sample. This chain connects TRBV19 to TRBJ2-7; tentatively, D is TRBD1 (6 bases). This CDR3 has 15 amino acids. Trimming took 3 bases from V and 0 from J, leaving 12 bases between them. Germline V gene data show CDR1 as LNHDA and CDR2 as SQIVND (reference sequence). CDR3 region: CASSIGTGSSYEQYF. The DNA of the CDR3 is TGTGCCAGTAGTATTGGAACAGGGAGCTCCTACGAGCAGTACTTC.

V and J are TRBV7-9 and TRBJ2-1; 8 positions agree with TRBD1. The junction had 3 bases not matched to a gene; V was cut back by 5 bases and J by 3 bases. CDR3 length: 14 residues. Germline V gene data show CDR1 as SEHNR and CDR2 as FQNEAQ (reference sequence). Written as DNA, the CDR3 is TGTGCCAGCAGCCTGGGACAGGTCTACAATGAGCAGTTCTTC. Translating it yields CASSLGQVYNEQFF.

J is TRBJ2-1 and V is TRBV28, with TRBD2 identical over 7 bases. CDR1 is MDHEN and CDR2 is SYDVKM in the germline V gene. There are 18 residues in the CDR3. Trimming removed 3 bases from V and 6 bases from J; junction bases left unmatched: 17. The CDR3 DNA sequence: TGTGCCAGCAGTTTGAGGGCCTGGGCATCTAGCGGCTTCAATGAGCAGTTCTTC. Protein product: CASSLRAWASSGFNEQFF.

This rearrangement joins TRBV29-1 to TRBJ1-3; no clear D. Trimming shortened V by 4 bases and J by 0 bases, and 13 bases separated the two germline ends. CDR3 size: 15 residues. Looked up from germline, CDR1 is SQVTM and CDR2 is ANQGSEA. The CDR3 coding sequence is TGCAGCGTTGTAACTCCGGTTATCTCTGGAAACACCATATATTTT. Encoded protein: CSVVTPVISGNTIYF.

The chain links TRBV7-3 to TRBJ1-5; unclear D gene. In germline, CDR1 is SGHTA, CDR2 FQGTGA. This CDR3 comprises 13 residues. Trimming removed 4 bases at V and 1 base at J, with 5 bases between. This chain's CDR3 is CASSSESNQPQHF. CDR3 nucleotide sequence: TGTGCCAGCAGCTCAGAAAGCAATCAGCCCCAGCATTTT.

The genes are TRBV7-2 and TRBJ1-4; D not resolved. V was shortened by 1 base and J by 6 bases, with 9 bases between the two germline ends. CDR3 length: 14 amino acids. Germline assignment: CDR1 SGHTA and CDR2 FQGNSA. CDR3 loop: CASSLDITDEKLFF. DNA of the CDR3: TGTGCCAGCAGCTTAGATATCACGGATGAAAAACTGTTTTTT.